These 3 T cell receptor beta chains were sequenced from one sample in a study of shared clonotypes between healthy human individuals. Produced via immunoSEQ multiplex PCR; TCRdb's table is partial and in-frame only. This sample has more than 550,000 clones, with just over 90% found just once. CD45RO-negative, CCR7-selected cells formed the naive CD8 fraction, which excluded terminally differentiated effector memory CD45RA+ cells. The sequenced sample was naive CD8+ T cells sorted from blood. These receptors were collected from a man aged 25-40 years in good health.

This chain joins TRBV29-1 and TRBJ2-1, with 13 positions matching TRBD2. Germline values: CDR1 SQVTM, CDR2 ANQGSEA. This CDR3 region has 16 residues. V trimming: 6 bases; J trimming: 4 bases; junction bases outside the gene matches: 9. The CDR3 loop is CSVGGTSGTTYNEQFF. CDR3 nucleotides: TGCAGCGTGGGAGGGACTAGCGGGACGACATACAATGAGCAGTTCTTC.

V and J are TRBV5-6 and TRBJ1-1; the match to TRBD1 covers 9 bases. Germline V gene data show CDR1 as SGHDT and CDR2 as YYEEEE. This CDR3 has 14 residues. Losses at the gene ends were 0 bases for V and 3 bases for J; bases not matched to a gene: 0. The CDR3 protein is CASSLGTGDTEAFF. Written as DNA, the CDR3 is TGTGCCAGCAGCTTGGGGACAGGGGACACTGAAGCTTTCTTT.

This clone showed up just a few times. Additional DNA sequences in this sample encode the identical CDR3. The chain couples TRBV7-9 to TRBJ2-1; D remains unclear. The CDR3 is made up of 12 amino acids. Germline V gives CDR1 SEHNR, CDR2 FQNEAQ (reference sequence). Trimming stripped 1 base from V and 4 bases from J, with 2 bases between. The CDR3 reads CASSLGYNEQFF. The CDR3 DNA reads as TGTGCCAGCAGCTTAGGGTACAATGAGCAGTTCTTC.